Below are 13 T cell receptor beta chains sequenced from a single sample in a study of T-cell reconstitution after alpha-beta-depleted transplantation in children. Using unique molecular identifiers, the investigators prepared the TCRbeta library. TCRdb re-derived calls from the PCR reads in MiXCR, one entry per CDR3 protein. Among 90,000 to 130,000 distinct CDR3 sequences listed, almost 6.5% were seen once. The sample was PBMCs, mostly from graft donor cells, taken 360 days after TCRalphabeta/CD19-depleted stem cell transplant. These TCRs come from a male patient aged 2 to 10 who had a stem cell transplant for acute lymphoblastic leukemia, so the T cells may come from the graft donor.

This clonotype occurred a few times. The rearrangement uses TRBV7-3 and TRBJ2-2, with 7 positions matching TRBD1. This CDR3 has 16 residues. J lost 7 bases, V lost 1 base, and 9 bases had no gene match. Germline CDR1 reads SGHTA; CDR2 reads FQGTGA. The CDR3 DNA reads TGTGCCAGCAGCTTAAGCAGGGGGAAGAGGGTCGGGGAGCTGTTTTTT. Translation: CASSLSRGKRVGELFF. The full variable domain, in which reference TRBV7-3 and TRBJ2-2 provide the parts outside the CDR3, is GAGVSQTPSNKVTEKGKYVELRCDPISGHTALYWYRQSLGQGPEFLIYFQGTGAADDSGLPNDRFFAVRPEGSVSTLKIQRTERGDSAVYLCASSLSRGKRVGELFFGEGSRLTVL.

This clonotype has ten or more counts. The J gene is TRBJ2-6, the V gene TRBV10-3, with 8 bases matching TRBD1. The germline V gene has CDR1 ENHRY and CDR2 SYGVKD. The CDR3 extends over 17 amino acids. With V trimmed by 1 base and J by 0 bases, 2 bases remained unmatched. The CDR3 spells CAISEYRGDSGANVLTF. Written as DNA, the CDR3 is TGTGCCATCAGTGAGTACAGGGGGGACTCTGGGGCCAACGTCCTGACTTTC.

This clonotype was seen many times. The chain combines TRBV12-3 or TRBV12-4 with TRBJ2-1; a possible D gene is TRBD2 (6 bases). This CDR3 is 11 amino acids long. Trimming cost V 3 bases and J 15 bases, with 12 bases left between them. Written as DNA, the CDR3 is TGTGCCAGCAGTTTTGGGACTTGCGCGTTCTTC. Translating gives CASSFGTCAFF.

This clonotype appeared a few times. This chain links TRBV7-6 with TRBJ2-7; D perhaps matches TRBD1 (7 bases). V lost 1 base and J lost 7, with 17 bases in between. The CDR3 covers 15 residues. Germline V gene sequence: CDR1 SGHVS, CDR2 FNYEAQ. In DNA, the CDR3 is TGTGCCAGCAGCTTAGTCCCCACGCCAGGGGGGGAGCAGTACTTC. Translation gives CASSLVPTPGGEQYF.

This clonotype came up many times. The V call is TRBV20-1, the J call TRBJ2-1; 9 nucleotides align to TRBD2. There are 14 residues in the CDR3. Trimming at V came to 6 bases and at J to 4 bases, leaving 7 bases not matched to a gene. Germline loops: CDR1 DFQATT, CDR2 SNEGSKA (reference sequence). This chain's CDR3 is CSARTSGLYNEQFF. Here the CDR3 DNA reads TGCAGTGCCCGTACTAGCGGGCTATACAATGAGCAGTTCTTC.

This clonotype was counted ten times or more. The CDR3 DNA sequence: TGTGCCAGCAGTTTAGTCCCCGGGACTACAAAAGATGAGCAGTTCTTC. Translation gives CASSLVPGTTKDEQFF. The chain recombines TRBV12-3 or TRBV12-4 with TRBJ2-1, with TRBD2 identical over 7 bases. Unmatched junction bases numbered 11, after V lost 1 base and J lost 8 bases. CDR3 length: 16 amino acids.

This clonotype was counted many times. This chain links TRBV24-1 with TRBJ2-1, with D hard to call. V lost 9 bases and J 8 bases, leaving 16 bases between the germline ends. Germline V gene lookup returns CDR1 KGHDR and CDR2 SFDVKD. The CDR3 is made up of 13 amino acids. CDR3 coding DNA: TGTGCCACCCTAGGACCCGGACGGGATGAGCAGTTCTTC. This codes for CATLGPGRDEQFF.

Many counts were recorded for this clonotype. In nucleotides, the CDR3 is TGTGCCAGCAGTGGACTAGCGGGAAGCACAGATACGCAGTATTTT. Its translation: CASSGLAGSTDTQYF. This sequence joins TRBV12-3 or TRBV12-4 and TRBJ2-3; 12 positions match TRBD2. The CDR3 spans 15 residues. V trimming: 5 bases; J trimming: 0 bases; junction bases outside the gene matches: 0.

This clonotype was observed a few times. CDR3 protein: CASTAPKQGSPHNEQFF. The CDR3 coding sequence is TGCGCCAGCACCGCACCCAAACAGGGCTCCCCACACAATGAGCAGTTCTTC. The chain recombines TRBV5-1 with TRBJ2-1, with D possibly being TRBD1 (6 bases). CDR3 length equals 17 residues. Germline-derived CDR1 and CDR2 are SGHRS and YFSETQ. Trimming removed 6 bases from V and 5 bases from J, with 24 bases in between.

This clonotype has at least ten counts. V and J are TRBV27 and TRBJ1-5; D is possibly TRBD1 (6 bases). The germline gives CDR1 MNHEY, CDR2 SMNVEV (reference sequence). Trimming took 4 bases from V and 8 from J, leaving 18 bases between them. CDR3 size: 15 residues. The CDR3 DNA sequence: TGTGCCAGCAGTTCCGTACAGGGCTCAAACAAGCCCCAGCATTTT. Its translation: CASSSVQGSNKPQHF.

This clonotype has a count of ten or more. The rearrangement links TRBV29-1 to TRBJ2-7; D remains ambiguous. Trimming stripped 4 bases from V and 6 bases from J, with 10 bases between. Germline CDR1 is SQVTM and CDR2 is ANQGSEA. The CDR3 consists of 11 residues. CDR3 loop: CSVGPGPEQYF. CDR3 DNA: TGCAGCGTTGGTCCCGGCCCCGAGCAGTACTTC.

The chain has TRBV9 and TRBJ2-3, with 12 bases matching TRBD2. The CDR3 totals 18 residues. CDR1 is SGDLS and CDR2 is YYNGEE in the germline V gene. V shed 2 bases, J shed 1 base, and the junction held 8 bases outside the gene matches. CDR3 residues: CASSVPAASGRGTDTQYF. In DNA form, the CDR3 reads TGTGCCAGCAGCGTCCCAGCGGCTAGCGGGAGGGGCACAGATACGCAGTATTTT.

This clonotype was observed a handful of times. J is TRBJ1-1 and V is TRBV25-1; D not certain. Trimming cost V 4 bases and J 3 bases, with 9 bases left between them. This CDR3 spans 13 amino acids. Looked up from germline, CDR1 is MGHDK and CDR2 is SYGVNS. CDR3 region: CASSGTFYTEAFF. The CDR3 coding sequence is TGTGCCAGCAGTGGGACCTTTTACACTGAAGCTTTCTTT. Supplemented by reference TRBV25-1 and TRBJ1-1, the full variable domain reads EADIYQTPRYLVIGTGKKITLECSQTMGHDKMYWYQQDPGMELHLIHYSYGVNSTEKGDLSSESTVSRIRTEHFPLTLESARPSHTSQYLCASSGTFYTEAFFGQGTRLTVV.